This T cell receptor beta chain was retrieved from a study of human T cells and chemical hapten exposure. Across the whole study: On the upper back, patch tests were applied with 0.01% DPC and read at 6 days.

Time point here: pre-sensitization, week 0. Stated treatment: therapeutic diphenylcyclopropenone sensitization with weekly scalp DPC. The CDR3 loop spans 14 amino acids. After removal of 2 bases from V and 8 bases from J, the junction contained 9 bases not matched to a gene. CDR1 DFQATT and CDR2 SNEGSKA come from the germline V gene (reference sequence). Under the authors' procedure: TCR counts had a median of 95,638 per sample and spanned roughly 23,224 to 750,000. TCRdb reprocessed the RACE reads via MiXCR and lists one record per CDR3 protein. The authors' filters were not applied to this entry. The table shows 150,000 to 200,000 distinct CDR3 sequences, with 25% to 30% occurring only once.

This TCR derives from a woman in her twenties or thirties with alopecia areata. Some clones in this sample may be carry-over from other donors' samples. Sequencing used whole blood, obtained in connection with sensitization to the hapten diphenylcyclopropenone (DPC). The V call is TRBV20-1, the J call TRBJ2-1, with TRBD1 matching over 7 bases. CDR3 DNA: TGCAGTGCTAGACGCCGGGACAGATTTTATGAGCAGTTCTTC. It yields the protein CSARRRDRFYEQFF.